These T cell receptor beta chains were read from a single sample in a study of memory CD4+ T cells and cytomegalovirus serostatus. TCRdb's table, derived via immunoSEQ multiplex PCR, lists solely in-frame clones and lacks some. The sample records about 44,000 clones, less than 85% being singletons. The sequencing sample was made of memory CD4+ T cells from blood. The receptor set was obtained from an adult in good health and CMV-seronegative. CDR3s include the opening cysteine and the closing phenylalanine or tryptophan.

v_call | cdr3_length | cdr3_aa
TRBV6-1 | 12 | CASRTGNYGYTF
TRBV7-6 | 18 | CASSLVGMSGGNTDTQYF
TRBV5-1 | 19 | CASSFTRAGKGSGANVLTF
TRBV11-3 | 15 | CASSRGSGDSYEQYF
TRBV5-4 | 16 | CASSLGGTGHTGELFF
TRBV7-2 | 13 | CASSPQDTGELFF
TRBV19 | 14 | CASSSGFTNEKLFF
TRBV6-1 | 15 | CASSDGAGRNYGYTF
TRBV7-3 | 14 | CASSLTSGAWEQFF
TRBV2 | 14 | CASSMGHPSSPLHF
TRBV11-2 | 14 | CASSAASGRYEQYF
TRBV28 | 13 | CASSGERGEKLFF
TRBV5-1 | 13 | CASSLAGTGELFF
TRBV6-5 | 14 | CASSHRGQGGELFF
TRBV9 | 15 | CASSVAPGMLETQYF
TRBV6-1 | 14 | CASSESVDSYEQYF
TRBV29-1 | 13 | CSVGRGMNTEAFF
TRBV28 | 17 | CASSYLTIQGVSAEAFF
TRBV7-6 | 16 | CASSILGGARYNEQFF
TRBV7-8 | 17 | CASSPRERGAGTGELFF
TRBV7-3 | 12 | CASSPGTGELFF
TRBV5-6 | 12 | CASSSNAGKLFF
TRBV7-9 | 14 | CASSLLQGDTEAFF
TRBV6-5 | 14 | CASSDGLRDSPLHF
TRBV9 | 14 | CASSSTPDWQPQHF
TRBV11-3 | 14 | CASSLGTGGETQYF
TRBV7-2 | 15 | CASSSRVMSYNEQFF
TRBV11-2 | 13 | CASSLVRGETQYF
TRBV11-2 | 14 | CASSSGQVTNEQFF
TRBV7-3 | 14 | CASSPGTANSPLHF